Listed below are T cell receptor beta chains from one sample, sequenced in a study of tumor and adjacent non-tumor tissue in lung cancer. TCRdb re-derived calls from the multiplex PCR reads in MiXCR, one entry per CDR3 protein. The sample lists 52,000 or so distinct CDR3 sequences, just under 75% occurring once. Sequencing was carried out using distant non-tumor lung tissue. These receptor sequences come from an older woman with non-small cell lung cancer. Both conserved end residues are part of each CDR3. D genes are given only for firm matches. A clone size is listed for some rows: how often the clone was seen (once, few, many), or a class if it is expanded.

D gene: .; J gene: TRBJ1-6; V gene: TRBV6-1; clone size: many; CDR3 DNA: TGTGCCGGGAGGCGGGCCAATTCACCCCTCCACTTT; CDR3 protein: CAGRRANSPLHF
D gene: .; J gene: TRBJ2-5; V gene: TRBV11-2; clone size: .; CDR3 DNA: TGTGCCAGCGGGGAGGGGGCGCGGGGTAGAGAGACCCAGTATTTC; CDR3 protein: CASGEGARGRETQYF
D gene: TRBD1; J gene: TRBJ2-7; V gene: TRBV9; clone size: few; CDR3 DNA: TGTGCCAGCAGCGCGGGGACAGGGAGCTCCTACGAGCAGTACTTC; CDR3 protein: CASSAGTGSSYEQYF
D gene: TRBD1; J gene: TRBJ1-1; V gene: TRBV20-1; clone size: once; CDR3 DNA: TGCAGTGCTCACAGGGGCCTGAACACTGAAGCTTTCTTT; CDR3 protein: CSAHRGLNTEAFF
D gene: .; J gene: TRBJ2-5; V gene: TRBV5-5; clone size: .; CDR3 DNA: TGTGCCAGCAGCGGCGGAATATTCGGCATTCAAGAGACCCAATACTTC; CDR3 protein: CASSGGIFGIQETQYF
D gene: TRBD2; J gene: TRBJ2-1; V gene: TRBV20-1; clone size: many; CDR3 DNA: TGCAGTGCCCCTGATGCCGCGAGGACTAGCGGGAGAGGCGAGCAGTTCTTC; CDR3 protein: CSAPDAARTSGRGEQFF
D gene: TRBD1; J gene: TRBJ1-1; V gene: TRBV11-2; clone size: .; CDR3 DNA: TGTGCCAGCGACTCGAACAGGGGGCGCCGACCGAACACTGAAGCTTTCTTT; CDR3 protein: CASDSNRGRRPNTEAFF
D gene: .; J gene: TRBJ2-6; V gene: TRBV6-5; clone size: few; CDR3 DNA: TGTGCTAGCAGTCCAACGGACAGATCGGGGGCCAACATCCTGACTTTC; CDR3 protein: CASSPTDRSGANILTF
D gene: TRBD1; J gene: TRBJ2-5; V gene: TRBV6-5; clone size: .; CDR3 DNA: TGTGACAGCAGCCGGACAGGGGGTCAAAAGACCCATTACTTC; CDR3 protein: CDSSRTGGQKTHYF
D gene: TRBD1; J gene: TRBJ1-2; V gene: TRBV5-6; clone size: .; CDR3 DNA: TGTGCCAGCACCCCTGTCGGGGGCAGGGGGGACCATGGCTACACCTTC; CDR3 protein: CASTPVGGRGDHGYTF
D gene: .; J gene: TRBJ1-4; V gene: TRBV11-2; clone size: .; CDR3 DNA: TGTACCAGCAGCTTTTCTGCAACTAATGAAAAACTGTTCTTT; CDR3 protein: CTSSFSATNEKLFF
D gene: .; J gene: TRBJ1-1; V gene: TRBV28; clone size: .; CDR3 DNA: TGTCCCAGCAGTTTCACAGCGATCTACACTGAAGCTTTCTTT; CDR3 protein: CPSSFTAIYTEAFF
D gene: .; J gene: TRBJ1-2; V gene: TRBV29-1; clone size: .; CDR3 DNA: TGCAACGTTCCTAGTAGGGGTGGCTACACCTTC; CDR3 protein: CNVPSRGGYTF
D gene: .; J gene: TRBJ1-1; V gene: TRBV24-1; clone size: .; CDR3 DNA: TGTGCCACCAGTCTTGGGACATCAACTGAAGCTTTCTTT; CDR3 protein: CATSLGTSTEAFF
D gene: .; J gene: TRBJ2-5; V gene: TRBV29-1; clone size: .; CDR3 DNA: TGCAGCACAGAAGGGAACGGGTTCGGGAAGCGGACCCAGTGCTTC; CDR3 protein: CSTEGNGFGKRTQCF
D gene: TRBD1; J gene: TRBJ1-2; V gene: TRBV6-1; clone size: .; CDR3 DNA: TGTGCCAACAGAAAAGGACAGGACGTCGGCTACACCTTC; CDR3 protein: CANRKGQDVGYTF
D gene: .; J gene: TRBJ2-2; V gene: TRBV7-9; clone size: once; CDR3 DNA: TGTCCCAGCAGCCTAACGGCTTCCGGGGAGCTGTTTTTT; CDR3 protein: CPSSLTASGELFF
D gene: .; J gene: TRBJ1-1; V gene: TRBV29-1; clone size: few; CDR3 DNA: TGCAGCGTTATCGGACACTTGAACACTGTAGCTTTCTTT; CDR3 protein: CSVIGHLNTVAFF
D gene: TRBD1; J gene: TRBJ1-2; V gene: TRBV29-1; clone size: .; CDR3 DNA: TGCAGCGTTGCCTTTAGGGGGCAAAGTGCCGGCTACACCTTC; CDR3 protein: CSVAFRGQSAGYTF
D gene: .; J gene: TRBJ1-5; V gene: TRBV11-2; clone size: .; CDR3 DNA: TGTGCCAGCAGCTTAGAAAGCATTCAGGCCCAGCATTTT; CDR3 protein: CASSLESIQAQHF
D gene: TRBD1; J gene: TRBJ1-6; V gene: TRBV30; clone size: many; CDR3 DNA: TGTGCCTGGAGCAACGGACAGGGAAATTCACCCCTCCACTTT; CDR3 protein: CAWSNGQGNSPLHF
D gene: .; J gene: TRBJ2-1; V gene: TRBV6-2/TRBV6-3; clone size: .; CDR3 DNA: TGTGCCAGCAGTCACTCGGATAAGCAGTTCTTC; CDR3 protein: CASSHSDKQFF
D gene: .; J gene: TRBJ1-2; V gene: TRBV12-3/TRBV12-4; clone size: .; CDR3 DNA: TGTGCCAGTAGTTTCTCCCCAGAGGGGGTAAGGGACTACACCTTC; CDR3 protein: CASSFSPEGVRDYTF
D gene: .; J gene: TRBJ2-1; V gene: TRBV24-1; clone size: .; CDR3 DNA: TGTGCCACCAGTTACAGGATTACGAATGTGCAGTTCTTC; CDR3 protein: CATSYRITNVQFF
D gene: .; J gene: TRBJ2-1; V gene: TRBV6-5; clone size: .; CDR3 DNA: TGTGCCAGCAGTCCGCCATCTGTGGCCCTCTACAATGAGCAGTTCTTC; CDR3 protein: CASSPPSVALYNEQFF
D gene: .; J gene: TRBJ1-2; V gene: TRBV4-3; clone size: .; CDR3 DNA: TGCGCCAGCAGCCAAACCCCCGGAGCAGGGAAGTATGGCTACACCTTC; CDR3 protein: CASSQTPGAGKYGYTF
D gene: TRBD2; J gene: TRBJ2-3; V gene: TRBV4-3; clone size: .; CDR3 DNA: TGCGCCAGCAGCCAAGGGACTAGCGGGGCTGGTATGCAGTATTTT; CDR3 protein: CASSQGTSGAGMQYF
D gene: .; J gene: TRBJ2-5; V gene: TRBV11-1; clone size: .; CDR3 DNA: TGTGCCAGCAGCTATTACCCGCCGTGGTTTACTGGTGGAGAGACCCAGTACTTC; CDR3 protein: CASSYYPPWFTGGETQYF
D gene: .; J gene: TRBJ1-1; V gene: TRBV10-3; clone size: many; CDR3 DNA: TGTGCCATCAGTGGCGGGCGGGGACTGGGCACTGAAGCTTTCTTT; CDR3 protein: CAISGGRGLGTEAFF
D gene: TRBD1; J gene: TRBJ2-5; V gene: TRBV6-5; clone size: .; CDR3 DNA: TGTGCCATTAGTCAGACAGGGGGTCAAAAGACCCAGTACTTC; CDR3 protein: CAISQTGGQKTQYF
D gene: .; J gene: TRBJ2-1; V gene: TRBV11-2; clone size: .; CDR3 DNA: TGTGCTAGCAGCCCCCAGGATGAGCAGATCTTC; CDR3 protein: CASSPQDEQIF